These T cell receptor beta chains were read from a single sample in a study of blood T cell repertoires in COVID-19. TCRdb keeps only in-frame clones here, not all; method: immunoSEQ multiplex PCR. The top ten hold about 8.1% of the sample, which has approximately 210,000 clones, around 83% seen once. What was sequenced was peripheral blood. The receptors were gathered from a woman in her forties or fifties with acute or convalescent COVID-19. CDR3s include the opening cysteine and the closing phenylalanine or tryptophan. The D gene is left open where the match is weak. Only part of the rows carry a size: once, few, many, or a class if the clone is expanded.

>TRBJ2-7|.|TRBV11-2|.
TGTGCCAGCAGCCGGCAAGGAGTCCTCTTGGGCGAGCAGTACTTC
CASSRQGVLLGEQYF
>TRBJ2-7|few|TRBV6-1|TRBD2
TGTGCCAGCAGTAAAGTCTTAGTTTCTAGCGGGAGGAACTACGAGCAGTACTTC
CASSKVLVSSGRNYEQYF
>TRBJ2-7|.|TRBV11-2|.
TGTGCCAGCAGCTTAGAGGCCGCGGGGACCTACGAGCAGTACTTC
CASSLEAAGTYEQYF
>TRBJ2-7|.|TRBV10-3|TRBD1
TGTGCCATCAGGCCGGGACAGGGGGGTTCCTACGAGCAGTACTTC
CAIRPGQGGSYEQYF
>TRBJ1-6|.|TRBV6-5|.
TGTGCCAGCAGTCAAACAGCCAATTCACCCCTCCACTTT
CASSQTANSPLHF
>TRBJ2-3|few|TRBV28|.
TGTGCCACCCAGGCCTCCGATACGCAGTATTTT
CATQASDTQYF
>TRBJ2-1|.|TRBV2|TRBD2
TGTGCCAGCAGTGAATTACTAGCGGCCTACAATGAGCAGTTCTTC
CASSELLAAYNEQFF
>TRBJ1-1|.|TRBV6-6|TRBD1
TGTGCCAGCAGCCTGGGACAGAAGAACACTGAAGCTTTCTTT
CASSLGQKNTEAFF
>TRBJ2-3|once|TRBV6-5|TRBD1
TGTGCCAGCACCCCGACAGGGGGCTCGGTAGATACGCAGTATTTT
CASTPTGGSVDTQYF
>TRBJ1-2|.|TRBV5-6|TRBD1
TGTGCCAGCAGCTTTCGACAGGGCGACTATGGCTACACCTTC
CASSFRQGDYGYTF
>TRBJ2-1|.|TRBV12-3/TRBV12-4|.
TGTGCCAGCAGGTTGAGCTCCTACAATGAGCAGTTCTTC
CASRLSSYNEQFF
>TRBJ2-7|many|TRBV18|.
TGTGCCAGCTCACCGGTAGCGGAGTCCTACGAGCAGTACTTC
CASSPVAESYEQYF
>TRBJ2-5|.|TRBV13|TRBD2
TGTGCCAGCAGCTTATTCGGTTCGGGACTAGCGGGAGAGGGAGAGACCCAGTACTTC
CASSLFGSGLAGEGETQYF
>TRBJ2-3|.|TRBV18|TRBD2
TGTGCCAGCTCACCCAAACTGGGACTAGCGGGAGTTAGTGGCACAGATACGCAGTATTTT
CASSPKLGLAGVSGTDTQYF
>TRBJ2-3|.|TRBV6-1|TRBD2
TGTGCCAGCAGAGAAACGACTAGCGGGAGGGTCGATACGCAGTATTTT
CASRETTSGRVDTQYF
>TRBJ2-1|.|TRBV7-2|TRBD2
TGTGCCAGCAGCAATCGACTAGCGGGAAGAGATGAGCAGTTCTTC
CASSNRLAGRDEQFF
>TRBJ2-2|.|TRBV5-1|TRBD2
TGCGCCAGCAGCTTGGCGGGGAGGGCGGACACCGGGGAGCTGTTTTTT
CASSLAGRADTGELFF
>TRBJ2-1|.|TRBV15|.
TGTGCCACCAGCAGAGGGGCCCGGGGTGAGCAGTTCTTC
CATSRGARGEQFF
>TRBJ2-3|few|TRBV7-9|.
TGTGCCAGCAGCTTCCGGACTCTACTCACAGATACGCAGTATTTT
CASSFRTLLTDTQYF
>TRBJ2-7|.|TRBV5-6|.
TGTGCCAGCAGCTTCCCTAGCGTCTCCTACGAGCAGTACTTC
CASSFPSVSYEQYF
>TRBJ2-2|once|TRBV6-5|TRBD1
TGTGCCAGCAGTTACAAGGGACAGGGGGTCGGGGAGCTGTTTTTT
CASSYKGQGVGELFF
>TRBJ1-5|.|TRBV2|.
TGTGCCAGCAGTCACCCCGAAGTATTGAGTGGCAATCAGCCCCAGCATTTT
CASSHPEVLSGNQPQHF